One and the same sample provided the 31 T cell receptor beta chains below, sequenced in a study of blood T cell repertoires in COVID-19. Measured with immunoSEQ multiplex PCR; TCRdb has only the in-frame clones, and not every one. In the table there are more than 100,000 clones, about 80% of which are singletons. Sequenced: peripheral blood. The source is a woman aged 50 to 60 with acute or convalescent COVID-19.

This clone has a handful of counts. CDR3 sequence (DNA): TGTGCCAGCATTCGAGACAGGTCGGAACTGTTTTTT. Its protein is CASIRDRSELFF. The chain links TRBV2 to TRBJ1-4; perhaps TRBD1 as D (6 bases). CDR3 length: 12 residues. The germline V gene has CDR1 SNHLY and CDR2 FYNNEI. The ends were cut back, 7 bases at V and 12 bases at J, with 15 bases in the middle.

The gene calls are TRBV9 and TRBJ2-6, with 11 bases aligning to TRBD2. Germline V gene lookup returns CDR1 SGDLS and CDR2 YYNGEE. The CDR3 totals 16 residues. V lost 4 bases, J lost 6 bases, and 6 bases stayed unmatched. The CDR3 DNA sequence: TGTGCCAGCAGCCATAGCGGGGGGGAGGTGGCCAACGTCCTGACTTTC. Translation gives CASSHSGGEVANVLTF.

CDR3 DNA sequence: TGTGCCAGCAGCGTCGACAGTAATTCACCCCTCCACTTT. This gives the protein CASSVDSNSPLHF. J is TRBJ1-6 and V is TRBV9; D perhaps matches TRBD1 (5 bases). The CDR3 spans 13 residues. The V end was cut by 2 bases, the J end by 6 bases, with 6 bases between. The germline CDR1 and CDR2 sequences are SGDLS and YYNGEE.

This clone was observed a few times. The V call is TRBV6-5, the J call TRBJ1-2, with a tentative D call TRBD1 (6 bases). The V end lost 5 bases, the J end lost 3 bases, and 13 bases lay between the germline ends. The CDR3 extends over 14 amino acids. Germline values: CDR1 MNHEY, CDR2 SVGAGI. This chain's CDR3 is CASSPTGIDYGYTF. The CDR3 nucleotides are TGTGCCAGCAGTCCTACAGGGATTGACTATGGCTACACCTTC.

This rearrangement joins TRBV5-1 to TRBJ2-3, with D possibly matching TRBD1 (5 bases). CDR3 length: 14 amino acids. Germline CDR1 SGHRS, CDR2 YFSETQ. V shed 0 bases and J shed 4 bases, with 9 bases lying between them. The CDR3 reads CASSLEWGPDTQYF. CDR3 sequence (DNA): TGCGCCAGCAGCTTGGAGTGGGGCCCAGATACGCAGTATTTT. Full variable domain (remainder filled in from reference TRBV5-1 and TRBJ2-3): KAGVTQTPRYLIKTRGQQVTLSCSPISGHRSVSWYQQTPGQGLQFLFEYFSETQRNKGNFPGRFSGRQFSNSRSEMNVSTLELGDSALYLCASSLEWGPDTQYFGPGTRLTVL.

In its sample, this clone was seen once. The V call is TRBV2, the J call TRBJ2-3; D remains ambiguous. The V and J ends lost 5 bases and 6 bases respectively, with 6 bases between them. The CDR3 runs to 11 residues. CDR1 SNHLY and CDR2 FYNNEI come from the germline V gene. In DNA, the CDR3 is TGTGCCAGCAGTCCCGTGGATACGCAGTATTTT. It yields the protein CASSPVDTQYF.

J is TRBJ2-2 and V is TRBV6-2 or TRBV6-3; D remains ambiguous. Deletions cut 5 bases from V and 6 bases from J, with 10 bases between. This CDR3 region has 13 residues. The germline V gene encodes CDR1 MNHEY and CDR2 SVGEGT. The CDR3 bases are TGTGCCAGCAGTGACTTGCGTTCCGGGGAGCTGTTTTTT. Translation: CASSDLRSGELFF.

This clone was counted once. This rearrangement joins TRBV5-4 to TRBJ2-7; D uncertain. V gave up 0 bases and J gave up 1 base, with 11 bases separating them. This CDR3 region has 15 residues. The V gene's germline CDR1 is SGHNT and CDR2 YYREEE (reference sequence). The CDR3 region has the DNA TGTGCCAGCAGCTTGGGAACTACTATTTCCTACGAGCAGTACTTC. It translates to CASSLGTTISYEQYF. The full variable domain, its missing parts supplied by reference TRBV5-4 and TRBJ2-7, is ETGVTQSPTHLIKTRGQQVTLRCSSQSGHNTVSWYQQALGQGPQFIFQYYREEENGRGNFPPRFSGLQFPNYSSELNVNALELDDSALYLCASSLGTTISYEQYFGPGTRLTVT.

This clone was seen a handful of times. The chain couples TRBV6-1 to TRBJ1-2; 10 bases align to TRBD1. Germline V gene data show CDR1 as MNHNS and CDR2 as SASEGT. The J segment lost 6 bases and the V segment lost 6 bases, leaving 4 bases of the junction unmatched. This CDR3 comprises 13 residues. The CDR3 DNA reads TGTGCCAGCAGCCCGACAGGGGGCAATGGCTACACCTTC. Translating gives CASSPTGGNGYTF.

The genes are TRBV10-3 and TRBJ2-3; 7 positions match TRBD1. Germline CDR1 ENHRY, CDR2 SYGVKD. Unmatched junction bases numbered 8, after V lost 5 bases and J lost 6 bases. The CDR3 extends over 14 amino acids. As DNA, the CDR3 is TGTGCCATCAGTACGAGACAGGGACCGGATACGCAGTATTTT. Protein product: CAISTRQGPDTQYF.

J is TRBJ1-6 and V is TRBV6-5, with unresolved D. Per germline, CDR1 MNHEY and CDR2 SVGAGI. Trimming pared 8 bases from V and 9 bases from J, leaving 8 bases between. The CDR3 contains 11 residues. CDR3 protein: CASGSRSPLHF. DNA of the CDR3: TGTGCCAGCGGTTCCCGTTCACCCCTCCACTTT.

This chain links TRBV19 with TRBJ1-2; D gene unclear. This CDR3 region has 14 residues. The V end lost 1 base, the J end lost 0 bases, and 6 bases lay between the germline ends. Germline V gene data show CDR1 as LNHDA and CDR2 as SQIVND (reference sequence). The chain's CDR3 is CASSIVATNYGYTF. Written as DNA, the CDR3 is TGTGCCAGTAGTATAGTTGCTACTAACTATGGCTACACCTTC.

The chain uses TRBV4-2 and TRBJ1-2, with D maybe TRBD1 (6 bases). Between the trimmed V and J ends, which lost 1 base and 6 bases, there was a span of 15 bases. This CDR3 has 15 residues. Germline lookup yields CDR1 LGHNA and CDR2 YNFKEQ. The CDR3 bases are TGTGCCAGCAGCCAAGTGATACAGGGCAAGCATGGCTACACCTTC. Its translation: CASSQVIQGKHGYTF.

Written as DNA, the CDR3 is TGTGCCAGCACCCTTAGCGGAACAGATACGCAGTATTTT. It encodes CASTLSGTDTQYF. This rearrangement joins TRBV12-3 or TRBV12-4 to TRBJ2-3; maybe TRBD2 (6 bases). The CDR3 has 13 residues. The germline V and J ends were trimmed by 7 bases and 3 bases, with 11 bases remaining between them.

The chain has TRBV27 and TRBJ1-1, with TRBD1 identical over 9 bases. This CDR3 has 17 residues. V lost 5 bases, J lost 6 bases, and 16 bases stayed unmatched. Germline V gene sequence: CDR1 MNHEY, CDR2 SMNVEV (reference sequence). CDR3 amino acids: CASSPGGTGSMRAEAFF. CDR3 nucleotide sequence: TGTGCCAGCAGTCCGGGCGGGACAGGGAGCATGAGGGCTGAAGCTTTCTTT.

V usage is TRBV25-1 and J usage is TRBJ1-1, with D possibly being TRBD1 (5 bases). Trimming left V 5 bases short and J 1 base short, with 8 bases between. Looked up from germline, CDR1 is MGHDK and CDR2 is SYGVNS. This CDR3 has 13 residues. Here the CDR3 DNA reads TGTGCCAGCAGTTTCACAGGGAACACTGAAGCTTTCTTT. Protein product: CASSFTGNTEAFF.

The gene calls are TRBV19 and TRBJ1-2; 7 bases fit TRBD1. Germline V gene data show CDR1 as LNHDA and CDR2 as SQIVND (reference sequence). The V gene end was trimmed by 6 bases and the J gene end by 5 bases; junction bases not matched to a gene: 12. CDR3 size: 15 residues. The CDR3 bases are TGTGCCAGTAGGACAGGGAATCGGCTAGCATATGGCTACACCTTC. Translation: CASRTGNRLAYGYTF.

This clone was detected many times. The V and J genes are TRBV10-3 and TRBJ2-1; 8 bases match TRBD2. Germline V gene sequence: CDR1 ENHRY, CDR2 SYGVKD. The CDR3 has 18 residues. The J segment lost 2 bases and the V segment lost 0 bases, leaving 9 bases of the junction unmatched. The CDR3 DNA is TGTGCCATCAGTGAGTCCTCTCGCGGGGGGAGGGCCTACAATGAGCAGTTCTTC. It specifies CAISESSRGGRAYNEQFF.

This chain joins TRBV12-3 or TRBV12-4 and TRBJ2-7; D gene unclear. Trimming removed 7 bases at V and 2 bases at J, with 12 bases between. The CDR3 consists of 13 residues. This CDR3 reads CASTRNEAYEQYF. CDR3 nucleotides: TGTGCCAGCACCCGGAACGAGGCCTACGAGCAGTACTTC.

This clone has just a few counts. CDR3 amino acids: CSVNRGKNTEAFF. The CDR3 DNA is TGCAGCGTGAACAGGGGGAAGAACACTGAAGCTTTCTTT. This rearrangement joins TRBV29-1 to TRBJ1-1, with TRBD1 identical over 8 bases. This CDR3 contains 13 residues. CDR1 and CDR2 (germline): SQVTM, ANQGSEA. V trimming: 6 bases; J trimming: 1 base; junction bases outside the gene matches: 4.

V is TRBV6-4 and J is TRBJ1-2; tentatively, D is TRBD1 (6 bases). V was trimmed by 2 bases and J by 4 bases, leaving 14 bases between them. CDR1 is MRHNA and CDR2 is SNTAGT in the germline V gene. The CDR3 sequence is 15 residues long. The CDR3 nucleotides read TGTGCCAGCAGTGACCGGGGAGGGGGAGGCTATGGCTACACCTTC. It yields the protein CASSDRGGGGYGYTF.

In the case of this clone: An end of the junction does not agree with germline; a read error may underlie this. This sequence joins TRBV12-3 or TRBV12-4 and TRBJ1-3; D is possibly TRBD1 (5 bases). This CDR3 comprises 11 residues. Here the CDR3 reads CASSSGGSSVF. The CDR3 region has the DNA TGTGCCAGCAGTTCCGGGGGGTCCTCGGTTTTT.

The genes are TRBV23-1 and TRBJ1-4; TRBD1 matches 7 bases. TRBV23-1 is labeled an ORF, and its function is uncertain. The length of the CDR3 is 19 residues. Losses at the gene ends were 4 bases for V and 4 bases for J; bases not matched to a gene: 18. The CDR3 DNA reads as TGCGCCAGCAGTCCCCCAAGGTGGAGGGGGCGAACCCTTAATGAAAAACTGTTTTTT. As protein: CASSPPRWRGRTLNEKLFF.

The chain has TRBV7-8 and TRBJ2-7; D is unresolved. The CDR3 is made up of 12 amino acids. The V gene's germline CDR1 is SGHVS and CDR2 FQNEAQ. Trimming cost V 8 bases and J 0 bases, with 8 bases left between them. CDR3 coding DNA: TGTGCCAGCGGTAAGCTCTCCTACGAGCAGTACTTC. Amino acid sequence: CASGKLSYEQYF.

The chain couples TRBV19 to TRBJ1-1, with D perhaps TRBD1 (6 bases). The V gene lost 1 base and the J gene lost 5 bases, with 8 bases spanning the gap. The CDR3 is made up of 13 amino acids. The germline V gene encodes CDR1 LNHDA and CDR2 SQIVND (reference sequence). The CDR3 sequence: CASSIGTVTEAFF. The CDR3, as DNA: TGTGCCAGTAGTATAGGGACAGTGACTGAAGCTTTCTTT.

The chain couples TRBV6-6 to TRBJ1-2; TRBD1 agrees at 9 bases. The V and J ends lost 5 bases and 2 bases, in that order; junction bases with no gene match: 6. The CDR3 is made up of 15 amino acids. Germline loops: CDR1 MNHNY, CDR2 SVGAGI (reference sequence). The CDR3 sequence is CASSTATGGNYGYTF. DNA for the CDR3: TGTGCCAGCAGTACAGCGACAGGGGGGAACTATGGCTACACCTTC.

This chain connects TRBV5-4 to TRBJ2-3, with TRBD2 identical over 11 bases. This CDR3 has 15 amino acids. V shed 4 bases, J shed 8 bases, and the junction held 9 bases outside the gene matches. Germline V gene sequence: CDR1 SGHNT, CDR2 YYREEE (reference sequence). CDR3 sequence (DNA): TGTGCCAGCAGCCCGGGACTAGCGGAGGGCGGTACGCAGTATTTT. It specifies CASSPGLAEGGTQYF.

The rearrangement uses TRBV5-6 and TRBJ2-7; D unresolved. The CDR3 is 12 amino acids. Between the trimmed V and J ends, which lost 0 bases and 4 bases, there was a span of 5 bases. Germline lookup yields CDR1 SGHDT and CDR2 YYEEEE. CDR3 amino acids: CASSLERYEQYF. For the CDR3, the DNA is TGTGCCAGCAGCTTGGAGCGTTACGAGCAGTACTTC. The full variable domain, rest sourced from reference TRBV5-6 and TRBJ2-7, is DAGVTQSPTHLIKTRGQQVTLRCSPKSGHDTVSWYQQALGQGPQFIFQYYEEEERQRGNFPDRFSGHQFPNYSSELNVNALLLGDSALYLCASSLERYEQYFGPGTRLTVT.

This clone was found once. This sequence joins TRBV15 and TRBJ2-3; 10 bases fit TRBD2. J lost 3 bases, V lost 1 base, and 1 base had no gene match. The CDR3 is 15 amino acids. CDR1 and CDR2 (germline): LNHNV, YYDKDF (reference sequence). Here the CDR3 DNA reads TGTGCCACCAGCAGAGGGACTAGCGGAACAGATACGCAGTATTTT. It encodes CATSRGTSGTDTQYF.

This chain connects TRBV6-5 to TRBJ1-2; 10 bases fit TRBD1. The trim removed 6 bases at V and 8 bases at J, leaving 9 bases unmatched. CDR1 is MNHEY, CDR2 SVGAGI, per germline. This CDR3 comprises 14 residues. CDR3 nucleotides: TGTGCCAGCAGAGGGGACAGGGGATGGCAGGGCTACACCTTC. This translates into CASRGDRGWQGYTF.

The chain couples TRBV27 to TRBJ2-7, with 8 positions matching TRBD1. The CDR3 is 19 amino acids. Germline V lookup: CDR1 MNHEY, CDR2 SMNVEV (reference sequence). After removal of 2 bases from V and 2 bases from J, the junction contained 17 bases not matched to a gene. The CDR3 nucleotides are TGTGCCAGCAGTTTAACCGCCCGACAGGGGTCCCGAGGCCCCTACGAGCAGTACTTC. This sequence encodes CASSLTARQGSRGPYEQYF.